The 2 T cell receptor beta chains reported below all come from one sample, sequenced in a study of T cells in Graves' hyperthyroidism and ophthalmopathy. Amplified regions were TCR beta CDR3 sequences from RNA transcripts. First-round RT-PCR with HTBI primers amplified the TCR CDR3 region. TCRdb reanalysed the multiplex PCR reads using MiXCR and keeps one entry per CDR3 protein. The sample contains over 700,000 distinct CDR3 sequences, around 39% of which appear only once. Sequenced sample: blood. The source is a man between 18 and 35 years old with Graves' hyperthyroidism.

At least ten counts were recorded for this clonotype. The CDR3 region is CASSWDRGGYTF. Written as DNA, the CDR3 is TGTGCCAGCAGCTGGGACAGGGGCGGCTACACCTTC. The rearrangement joins TRBV7-9 to TRBJ1-2; TRBD1 aligns across 10 bases. The CDR3 has 12 residues. The V and J ends lost 4 bases and 8 bases, in that order; junction bases with no gene match: 1. Germline lookup yields CDR1 SEHNR and CDR2 FQNEAQ (reference sequence). Full variable domain (remainder filled in from reference TRBV7-9 and TRBJ1-2): DTGVSQNPRHKITKRGQNVTFRCDPISEHNRLYWYRQTLGQGPEFLTYFQNEAQLEKSRLLSDRFSAERPKGSFSTLEIQRTEQGDSAMYLCASSWDRGGYTFGSGTRLTVV.

V and J are TRBV7-2 and TRBJ1-3; D ambiguous. V dropped 1 base and J dropped 2 bases, with 15 bases sitting between them. Germline V gene sequence: CDR1 SGHTA, CDR2 FQGNSA. The CDR3 is 17 amino acids. For the CDR3, the DNA is TGTGCCAGCAGCTTAGGCCAGTCCCGCAAGGCTGGAAACACCATATATTTT. It translates to CASSLGQSRKAGNTIYF.